Each of the 21 T cell receptor beta chains below was sequenced from the same sample in a study of PD-1 blockade in classical Hodgkin lymphoma. Indicated time point: cycle 4 day 1 (C4D1), after around six weeks of nivolumab. The patients all showed relapse after autologous stem cell transplantation, while their brentuximab vedotin exposure varied. Sequencing used immunoSEQ multiplex PCR; TCRdb keeps in-frame clones, though not all of them. This table has around 25,000 clones, roughly 71% appearing once. The specimen was peripheral blood mononuclear cells (PBMCs), collected before the fourth cycle of nivolumab. These receptors all stem from a human donor with classical Hodgkin lymphoma.

The rearrangement links TRBV6-5 to TRBJ2-1, with D possibly matching TRBD2 (6 bases). The germline gives CDR1 MNHEY, CDR2 SVGAGI. The ends were cut back, 4 bases at V and 7 bases at J, with 14 bases in the middle. CDR3 size: 14 residues. CDR3 coding DNA: TGTGCCAGCAGTTTCCGTCGGGGGAATAATGAGCAGTTCTTC. Translating it yields CASSFRRGNNEQFF.

The genes are TRBV2 and TRBJ1-6, with a tentative D call TRBD1 (5 bases). Germline V CDR1 and CDR2: SNHLY, FYNNEI. The CDR3 totals 16 residues. Deletions cut 6 bases from V and 0 bases from J, with 12 bases between. CDR3 in DNA: TGTGCCAGCAGGGTACAGGTCAGCTCCTATAATTCACCCCTCCACTTT. As protein: CASRVQVSSYNSPLHF.

This chain links TRBV10-3 with TRBJ1-2; TRBD1 matches at 9 bases. CDR1 is ENHRY, CDR2 SYGVKD, per germline. The CDR3 has 14 residues. V gave up 7 bases and J gave up 5 bases; unmatched junction bases: 8. The CDR3 reads CAIKPGQGLYGYTF. Written as DNA, the CDR3 is TGTGCCATCAAACCGGGACAGGGCTTATATGGCTACACCTTC.

The rearrangement uses TRBV7-3 and TRBJ2-2, with D unclear. V was cut by 1 base and J by 5 bases, with 8 bases left in between. This CDR3 has 14 amino acids. Germline V gene lookup returns CDR1 SGHTA and CDR2 FQGTGA. CDR3 amino acids: CASSLIPGTGELFF. The CDR3 DNA is TGTGCCAGCAGCTTAATTCCCGGGACCGGGGAGCTGTTTTTT. The variable domain in full, with the rest retrieved from reference TRBV7-3 and TRBJ2-2, is GAGVSQTPSNKVTEKGKYVELRCDPISGHTALYWYRQSLGQGPEFLIYFQGTGAADDSGLPNDRFFAVRPEGSVSTLKIQRTERGDSAVYLCASSLIPGTGELFFGEGSRLTVL.

The chain links TRBV7-6 to TRBJ2-5; unclear D gene. This CDR3 is 14 amino acids long. V shed 2 bases and J shed 2 bases, with 9 bases lying between them. The germline CDR1 and CDR2 sequences are SGHVS and FNYEAQ. CDR3 coding DNA: TGTGCCAGCAGCTTAAATGACGGGCAAGAGACCCAGTACTTC. This gives the protein CASSLNDGQETQYF.

This chain joins TRBV5-1 and TRBJ2-3, with TRBD2 identical over 9 bases. V gave up 0 bases and J gave up 0 bases; unmatched junction bases: 5. The CDR3 covers 17 residues. Per germline, CDR1 SGHRS and CDR2 YFSETQ. CDR3 coding DNA: TGCGCCAGCAGCTTGGAAGCTAGCGGGGTTAGCACAGATACGCAGTATTTT. Translated, it gives CASSLEASGVSTDTQYF.

The V and J genes are TRBV10-3 and TRBJ1-2; no clear D. The germline V gene encodes CDR1 ENHRY and CDR2 SYGVKD. The CDR3 runs 15 residues. Trimming shortened V by 11 bases and J by 1 base, and 20 bases separated the two germline ends. The CDR3 here is CASSAPHRYNYGYTF. In nucleotides, the CDR3 is TGTGCCTCGAGTGCCCCCCACAGATATAACTATGGCTACACCTTC.

CDR3 in amino acids: CASSYSKSQPQHF. CDR3 in DNA: TGTGCCAGCAGTTACTCGAAGAGTCAGCCCCAGCATTTT. V usage is TRBV6-5 and J usage is TRBJ1-5; D gene uncertain. V lost 0 bases to trimming and J lost 6 bases, with 6 bases between them. CDR1 and CDR2 from the germline V gene are MNHEY and SVGAGI. CDR3 length: 13 amino acids.

This clone was counted only a few times. The V and J genes are TRBV27 and TRBJ2-2; perhaps TRBD1 as D (6 bases). CDR1 is MNHEY and CDR2 is SMNVEV in the germline V gene (reference sequence). The CDR3 covers 14 residues. Trimming cost V 3 bases and J 7 bases, with 12 bases left between them. The CDR3 loop is CASSFWGRNGELFF. The CDR3 DNA follows: TGTGCCAGCAGTTTCTGGGGGCGTAACGGGGAGCTGTTTTTT.

V usage is TRBV6-1 and J usage is TRBJ1-5, with 9 bases matching TRBD1. Unmatched junction bases numbered 8, after V lost 8 bases and J lost 9 bases. This CDR3 has 13 amino acids. Germline V lookup: CDR1 MNHNS, CDR2 SASEGT. This CDR3 is CASADRGSRPQHF. CDR3 nucleotides: TGTGCCAGCGCGGACAGGGGCTCCCGGCCCCAGCATTTT.

The CDR3 DNA reads as TGTGCCAGCAGCCCGGACAGGGGGGGCTACACCTTC. Translation: CASSPDRGGYTF. This sequence joins TRBV4-2 and TRBJ1-2; 10 nucleotides agree with TRBD1. CDR1 is LGHNA and CDR2 is YNFKEQ in the germline V gene. V gave up 4 bases and J gave up 8 bases; unmatched junction bases: 1. The CDR3 runs to 12 residues.

The chain couples TRBV10-3 to TRBJ2-2; tentatively, D is TRBD2 (5 bases). Germline V gene sequence: CDR1 ENHRY, CDR2 SYGVKD. The length of the CDR3 is 13 residues. Trimming left V 11 bases short and J 0 bases short, with 10 bases between. DNA of the CDR3: TGTGCCCACCGGGAAACGAACACCGGGGAGCTGTTTTTT. Amino acid sequence: CAHRETNTGELFF.

The chain is built from TRBV6-6 and TRBJ1-3; tentative D call: TRBD1 (5 bases). Germline V CDR1 and CDR2: MNHNY, SVGAGI (reference sequence). V shed 5 bases and J shed 2 bases, with 16 bases lying between them. The CDR3 covers 16 residues. The CDR3 here is CASSTETEIPGNTIYF. CDR3 nucleotide sequence: TGTGCCAGCAGTACCGAGACAGAGATTCCTGGAAACACCATATATTTT.

The chain carries TRBV25-1 and TRBJ2-4, with a weak D call TRBD1 (5 bases). The CDR3 sequence is 12 residues long. Trimming cost V 2 bases and J 12 bases, with 11 bases left between them. CDR1 and CDR2 (germline): MGHDK, SYGVNS. The CDR3 sequence: CASSEQGLAQYF. The CDR3 region has the DNA TGTGCCAGCAGTGAACAGGGTCTGGCTCAGTACTTC. The full variable domain, rest sourced from reference TRBV25-1 and TRBJ2-4, is EADIYQTPRYLVIGTGKKITLECSQTMGHDKMYWYQQDPGMELHLIHYSYGVNSTEKGDLSSESTVSRIRTEHFPLTLESARPSHTSQYLCASSEQGLAQYFGAGTRLSVL.

This chain links TRBV19 with TRBJ2-5, with TRBD2 matching over 8 bases. CDR1 is LNHDA, CDR2 SQIVND, per germline (reference sequence). CDR3 length: 15 residues. Trimming at V came to 6 bases and at J to 9 bases, leaving 15 bases not matched to a gene. The CDR3 loop reads CASSPRAAGGRAQYF. CDR3 nucleotide sequence: TGTGCCAGTAGCCCTCGAGCTGCGGGGGGCAGGGCCCAGTACTTC. Combining the CDR3 with reference TRBV19 and TRBJ2-5 gives the whole variable domain DGGITQSPKYLFRKEGQNVTLSCEQNLNHDAMYWYRQDPGQGLRLIYYSQIVNDFQKGDIAEGYSVSREKKESFPLTVTSAQKNPTAFYLCASSPRAAGGRAQYFGPGTRLLVL.

This clone showed up just once. The gene calls are TRBV11-2 and TRBJ2-7; D is possibly TRBD2 (6 bases). The germline gives CDR1 SGHAT, CDR2 FQNNGV. CDR3 length equals 17 residues. Trimming removed 5 bases from V and 2 bases from J, with 22 bases in between. The CDR3 protein is CASSLTDTSRVPYEQYF. In DNA form, the CDR3 reads TGTGCCAGCAGCCTAACCGACACTAGCAGGGTCCCCTACGAGCAGTACTTC.

This clone is labeled medium-sized. The V and J genes are TRBV5-1 and TRBJ2-5; TRBD2 is a possible D gene (5 bases). This CDR3 is 14 amino acids long. The V end lost 5 bases, the J end lost 7 bases, and 18 bases lay between the germline ends. Germline lookup yields CDR1 SGHRS and CDR2 YFSETQ. DNA for the CDR3: TGCGCCAGCAGGCCGGATGGAGGCACCGCGACCCAGTACTTC. Amino acids: CASRPDGGTATQYF.

The chain joins TRBV5-4 to TRBJ2-5, with D unclear. The CDR3 consists of 14 residues. CDR1 and CDR2 (germline): SGHNT, YYREEE (reference sequence). Trimming took 2 bases from V and 3 from J, leaving 11 bases between them. The CDR3 DNA reads TGTGCCAGCAGCTTTAGTTCTAGTAAAGAGACCCAGTACTTC. Translation gives CASSFSSSKETQYF.

J is TRBJ2-4 and V is TRBV5-8; 8 bases map to TRBD1. The CDR3 loop spans 15 amino acids. The trim removed 5 bases at V and 1 base at J, leaving 5 bases unmatched. Germline assignment: CDR1 SGHTS and CDR2 YDEGEE. CDR3 DNA sequence: TGTGCCAGCAGAGGACAGGGTTCTGCCAAAAACATTCAGTACTTC. It yields the protein CASRGQGSAKNIQYF. Variable domain in full (rest from reference TRBV5-8 and TRBJ2-4): EAGVTQSPTHLIKTRGQQATLRCSPISGHTSVYWYQQALGLGLQFLLWYDEGEERNRGNFPPRFSGRQFPNYSSELNVNALELEDSALYLCASRGQGSAKNIQYFGAGTRLSVL.

V and J are TRBV5-5 and TRBJ1-1; D is possibly TRBD1 (5 bases). The CDR3 spans 15 residues. The germline gives CDR1 SGHKS, CDR2 YYEKEE (reference sequence). Trimming took off 4 bases at V and 1 base at J, with 14 bases between the two ends. The CDR3 bases are TGTGCCAGCAGCCGCGACGGGGCCAGGAACACTGAAGCTTTCTTT. Protein: CASSRDGARNTEAFF.

This chain connects TRBV6-5 to TRBJ1-3; weak D call: TRBD1 (6 bases). Looked up from germline, CDR1 is MNHEY and CDR2 is SVGAGI. Trimming left V 7 bases short and J 0 bases short, with 10 bases between. This CDR3 is 14 amino acids long. The CDR3 sequence is CASKQGLSGNTIYF. CDR3 nucleotides: TGTGCCAGCAAACAGGGCCTCTCTGGAAACACCATATATTTT.